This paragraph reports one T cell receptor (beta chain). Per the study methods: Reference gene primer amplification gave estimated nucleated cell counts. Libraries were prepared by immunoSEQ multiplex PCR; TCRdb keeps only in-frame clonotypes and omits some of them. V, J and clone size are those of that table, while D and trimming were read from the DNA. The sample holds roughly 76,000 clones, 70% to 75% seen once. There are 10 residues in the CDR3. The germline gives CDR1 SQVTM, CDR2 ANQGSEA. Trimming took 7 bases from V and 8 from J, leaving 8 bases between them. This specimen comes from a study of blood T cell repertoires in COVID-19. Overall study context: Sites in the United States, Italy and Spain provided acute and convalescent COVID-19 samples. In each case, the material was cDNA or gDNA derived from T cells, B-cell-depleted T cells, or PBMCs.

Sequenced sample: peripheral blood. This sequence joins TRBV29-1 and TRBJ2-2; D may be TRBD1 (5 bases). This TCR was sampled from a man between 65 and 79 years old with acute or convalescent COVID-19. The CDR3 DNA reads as TGCAGCGCTAGGGGAGGGGAGCTGTTTTTT. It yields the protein CSARGGELFF.